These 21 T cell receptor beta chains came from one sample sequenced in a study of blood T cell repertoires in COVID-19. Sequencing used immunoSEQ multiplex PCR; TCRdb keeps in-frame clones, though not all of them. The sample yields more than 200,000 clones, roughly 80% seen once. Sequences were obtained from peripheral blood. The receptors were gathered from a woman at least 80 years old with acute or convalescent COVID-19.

CDR3 protein: CASSLDGVSARTDTQYF. In DNA, the CDR3 is TGTGCCAGCAGCTTAGACGGCGTCAGCGCTCGCACAGATACGCAGTATTTT. The rearrangement uses TRBV11-3 and TRBJ2-3; the D is unclear. The germline CDR1 and CDR2 sequences are SGHNT and YENEEA. The CDR3 is made up of 17 amino acids. V lost 0 bases and J lost 1, with 14 bases in between.

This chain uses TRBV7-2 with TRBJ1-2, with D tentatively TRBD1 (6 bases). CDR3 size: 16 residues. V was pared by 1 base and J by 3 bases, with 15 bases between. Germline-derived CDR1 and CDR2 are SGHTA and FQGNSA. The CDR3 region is CASSLDPFRQDYGYTF. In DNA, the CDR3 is TGTGCCAGCAGCTTAGACCCCTTTAGACAGGACTATGGCTACACCTTC.

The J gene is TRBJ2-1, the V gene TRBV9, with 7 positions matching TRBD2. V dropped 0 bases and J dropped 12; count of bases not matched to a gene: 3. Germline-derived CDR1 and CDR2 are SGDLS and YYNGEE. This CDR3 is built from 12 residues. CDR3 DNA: TGTGCCAGCAGCGTAGCTACGGGGGGGCAGTTCTTC. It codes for CASSVATGGQFF.

CDR3 bases: TGTGCCAGCAGCTTAGCGGGGGGGCCGGGCAATGAGCAGTTCTTC. It yields the protein CASSLAGGPGNEQFF. V is TRBV7-6 and J is TRBJ2-1; maybe TRBD2 (7 bases). Germline lookup yields CDR1 SGHVS and CDR2 FNYEAQ. This CDR3 contains 15 residues. Trimming cost V 0 bases and J 6 bases, with 12 bases left between them.

This CDR3 reads CAISDSTASYNEQFF. The CDR3 coding sequence is TGTGCCATCAGTGATTCTACAGCCTCCTACAATGAGCAGTTCTTC. V usage is TRBV10-3 and J usage is TRBJ2-1; no firm D call. Germline V CDR1 and CDR2: ENHRY, SYGVKD. V lost 3 bases and J 0 bases, leaving 9 bases between the germline ends. This CDR3 has 15 residues.

CDR3 region: CASSPDRAVTDTQYF. CDR3 DNA sequence: TGTGCCAGTAGTCCCGACAGGGCGGTCACAGATACGCAGTATTTT. The V and J genes are TRBV19 and TRBJ2-3; 7 bases are shared with TRBD1. Germline loops: CDR1 LNHDA, CDR2 SQIVND (reference sequence). This CDR3 has 15 residues. V lost 5 bases and J lost 2; bases outside the gene matches: 7.

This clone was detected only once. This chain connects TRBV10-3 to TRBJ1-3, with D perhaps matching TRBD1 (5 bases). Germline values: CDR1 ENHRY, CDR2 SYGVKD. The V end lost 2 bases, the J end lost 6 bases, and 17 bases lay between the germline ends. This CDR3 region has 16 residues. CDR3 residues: CAISEGGGPALNTIYF. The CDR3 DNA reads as TGTGCCATCAGTGAGGGGGGAGGTCCTGCTCTAAACACCATATATTTT.

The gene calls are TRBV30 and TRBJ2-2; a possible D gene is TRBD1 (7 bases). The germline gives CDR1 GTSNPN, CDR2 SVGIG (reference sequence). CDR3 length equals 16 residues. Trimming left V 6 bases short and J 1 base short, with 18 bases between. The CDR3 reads CACRLGRQGNTGELFF. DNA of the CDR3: TGTGCCTGCCGGCTCGGGAGACAGGGGAACACCGGGGAGCTGTTTTTT.

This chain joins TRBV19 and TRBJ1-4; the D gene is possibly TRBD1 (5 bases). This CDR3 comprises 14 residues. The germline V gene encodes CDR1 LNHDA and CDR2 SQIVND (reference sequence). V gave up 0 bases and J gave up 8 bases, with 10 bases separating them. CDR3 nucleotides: TGTGCCAGTAGTATAGACAGGGCGAGCGAAAAACTGTTTTTT. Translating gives CASSIDRASEKLFF.

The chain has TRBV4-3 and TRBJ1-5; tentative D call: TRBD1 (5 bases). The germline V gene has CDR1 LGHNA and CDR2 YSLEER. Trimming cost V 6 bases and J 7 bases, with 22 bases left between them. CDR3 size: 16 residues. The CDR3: CASSPSGGTQKQPQHF. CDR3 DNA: TGCGCCAGCAGTCCGTCCGGGGGGACGCAGAAACAGCCCCAGCATTTT.

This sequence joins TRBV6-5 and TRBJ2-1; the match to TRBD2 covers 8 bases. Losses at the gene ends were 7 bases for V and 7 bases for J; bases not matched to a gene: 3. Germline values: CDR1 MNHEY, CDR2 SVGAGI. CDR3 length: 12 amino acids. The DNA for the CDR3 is TGTGCCAGCATTGGACTAGCTAATGAGCAGTTCTTC. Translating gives CASIGLANEQFF.

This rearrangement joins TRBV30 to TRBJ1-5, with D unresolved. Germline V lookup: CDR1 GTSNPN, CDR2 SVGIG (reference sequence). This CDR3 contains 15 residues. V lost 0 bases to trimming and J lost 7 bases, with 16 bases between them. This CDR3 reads CAWSVGWALGQPQHF. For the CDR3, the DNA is TGTGCCTGGAGTGTGGGTTGGGCGCTTGGGCAGCCCCAGCATTTT. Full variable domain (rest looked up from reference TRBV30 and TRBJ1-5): SQTIHQWPATLVQPVGSPLSLECTVEGTSNPNLYWYRQAAGRGLQLLFYSVGIGQISSEVPQNLSASRPQDRQFILSSKKLLLSDSGFYLCAWSVGWALGQPQHFGDGTRLSIL.

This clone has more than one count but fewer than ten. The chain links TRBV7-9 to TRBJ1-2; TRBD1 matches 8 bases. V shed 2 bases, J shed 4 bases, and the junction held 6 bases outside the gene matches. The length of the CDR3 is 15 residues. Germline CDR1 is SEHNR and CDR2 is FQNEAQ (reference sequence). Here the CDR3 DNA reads TGTGCCAGCAGCTTACAGGCAGGGGGCGGCTATGGCTACACCTTC. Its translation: CASSLQAGGGYGYTF. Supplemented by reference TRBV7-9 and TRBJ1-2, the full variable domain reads DTGVSQNPRHKITKRGQNVTFRCDPISEHNRLYWYRQTLGQGPEFLTYFQNEAQLEKSRLLSDRFSAERPKGSFSTLEIQRTEQGDSAMYLCASSLQAGGGYGYTFGSGTRLTVV.

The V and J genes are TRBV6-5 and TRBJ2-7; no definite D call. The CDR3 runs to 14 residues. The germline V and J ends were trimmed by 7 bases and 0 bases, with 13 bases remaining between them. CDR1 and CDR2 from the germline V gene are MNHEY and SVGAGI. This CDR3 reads CASTPRAGSYEQYF. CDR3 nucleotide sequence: TGTGCCAGCACCCCCCGCGCAGGCTCCTACGAGCAGTACTTC.

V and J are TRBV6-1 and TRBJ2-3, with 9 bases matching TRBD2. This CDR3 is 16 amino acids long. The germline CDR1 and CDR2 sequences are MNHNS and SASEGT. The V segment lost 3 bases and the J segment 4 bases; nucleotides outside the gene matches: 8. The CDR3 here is CASSDIAGGQPDTQYF. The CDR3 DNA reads TGTGCCAGCAGTGACATTGCGGGGGGGCAGCCAGATACGCAGTATTTT.

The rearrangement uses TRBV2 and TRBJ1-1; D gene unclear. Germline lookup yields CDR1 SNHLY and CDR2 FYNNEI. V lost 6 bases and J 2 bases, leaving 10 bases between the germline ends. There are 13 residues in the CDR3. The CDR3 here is CASRTGYNTEAFF. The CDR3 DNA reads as TGTGCCAGCAGGACGGGATACAACACTGAAGCTTTCTTT.

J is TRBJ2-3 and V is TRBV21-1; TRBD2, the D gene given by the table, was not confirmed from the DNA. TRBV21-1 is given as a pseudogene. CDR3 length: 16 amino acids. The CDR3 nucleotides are TGTGCCAGCAGCGAGGGCGGGGGGCGAATACCAGATACGCAGTATTTT. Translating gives CASSEGGGRIPDTQYF.

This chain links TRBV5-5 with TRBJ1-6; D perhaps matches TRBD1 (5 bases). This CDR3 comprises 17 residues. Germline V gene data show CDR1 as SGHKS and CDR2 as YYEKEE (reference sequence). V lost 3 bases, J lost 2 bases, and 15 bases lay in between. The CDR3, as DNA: TGTGCCAGCAGCTCTATAATGCAGGGTCCCTATAATTCACCCCTCCACTTT. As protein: CASSSIMQGPYNSPLHF.

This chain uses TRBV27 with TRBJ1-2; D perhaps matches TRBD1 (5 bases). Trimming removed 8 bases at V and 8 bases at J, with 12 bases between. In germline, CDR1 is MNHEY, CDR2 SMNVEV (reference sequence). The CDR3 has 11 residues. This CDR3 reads CASRGSGGYTF. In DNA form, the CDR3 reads TGTGCCAGCCGGGGGTCCGGGGGCTACACCTTC.

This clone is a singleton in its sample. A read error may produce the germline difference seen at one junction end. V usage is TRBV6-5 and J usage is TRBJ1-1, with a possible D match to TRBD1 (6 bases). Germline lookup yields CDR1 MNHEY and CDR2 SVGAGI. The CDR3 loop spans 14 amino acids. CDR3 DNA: TGTGCCAGCAGACCCAATACAGGGAACGCTGAAGCTTTCTTT. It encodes CASRPNTGNAEAFF.

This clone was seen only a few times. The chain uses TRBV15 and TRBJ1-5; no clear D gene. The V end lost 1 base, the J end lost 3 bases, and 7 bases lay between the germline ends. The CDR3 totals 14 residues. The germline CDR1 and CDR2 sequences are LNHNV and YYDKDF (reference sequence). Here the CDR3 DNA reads TGTGCCACCAGCAGAGGGGAGCCCAATCAGCCCCAGCATTTT. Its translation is CATSRGEPNQPQHF.